This TCR beta chain appears in the sequencing data of a study of Ad26.COV2.S vaccination and SARS-CoV-2 variants. As for the study in general: Each vaccinee took Ad26.COV2.S intramuscularly, once or twice 56 days apart.

Germline V lookup: CDR1 SGHRS, CDR2 YFSETQ. The CDR3 contains 15 residues. Trimming pared 0 bases from V and 0 bases from J, leaving 9 bases between. Profiled with immunoSEQ multiplex PCR; TCRdb holds only in-frame clones, not every one. The profile shows approximately 410,000 clones, around nine tenths of them singletons. The treatment here: roughly 20 received Ad26.COV2.S at low or high dose, single or two shots; about 5 received placebo; per-sample allocation not given. Day 63 after the first vaccine or placebo injection was the time point for sampling. The sample came from a Boston adult aged 18-55 years. This clone was observed once.

This sequence originates from a person aged 18-60 years who received the Ad26.COV2.S COVID-19 vaccine or a placebo. The sample consisted of peripheral blood, taken in a trial of Ad26.COV2.S vaccine versus placebo. This rearrangement joins TRBV5-1 to TRBJ1-1, with D unresolved. The CDR3 region is CASSLEDGLNTEAFF. CDR3 bases: TGCGCCAGCAGCTTGGAGGATGGGTTGAACACTGAAGCTTTCTTT.